These T cell receptor beta chains were read from a single sample in a study of shared clonotypes between healthy human individuals. TCRdb's table, derived via immunoSEQ multiplex PCR, lists solely in-frame clones and lacks some. Of approximately 590,000 clones listed, less than 97% are singletons. The material sequenced was naive CD8+ T cells sorted from blood. These TCRs come from a woman aged 25 to 45 in good health. Both conserved end residues are part of each CDR3.

j_call | v_call | cdr3_length | cdr3_aa
TRBJ1-2 | TRBV27 | 18 | CASSSTAWGTGETYGYTF
TRBJ2-3 | TRBV13 | 15 | CASSSGQGRTHTQYF
TRBJ2-1 | TRBV7-2 | 12 | CASSLQGNEQFF
TRBJ2-7 | TRBV19 | 15 | CASTVGSGSSYEQYF
TRBJ1-2 | TRBV9 | 13 | CASSGGGAGGYTF
TRBJ2-7 | TRBV25-1 | 11 | CASSNVYEQYF
TRBJ2-2 | TRBV10-1 | 14 | CASMGTGNTGELFF
TRBJ2-7 | TRBV27 | 14 | CASSLGRSSYEQYF
TRBJ2-2 | TRBV27 | 12 | CASSLVGGELFF
TRBJ1-1 | TRBV28 | 14 | CASSPSTLNTEAFF
TRBJ2-1 | TRBV10-1 | 14 | CASSESAGYNEQFF
TRBJ2-2 | TRBV11-2 | 14 | CASSLGSYTGELFF
TRBJ2-1 | TRBV7-5 | 15 | CVRSPRQGPYNEQFF
TRBJ1-3 | TRBV9 | 17 | CASSVDPSGDSGNTIYF
TRBJ1-2 | TRBV27 | 15 | CASSSDRGSLFGYTF
TRBJ2-2 | TRBV28 | 22 | CASSSNHPPRGGGHSNTGELFF
TRBJ1-6 | TRBV28 | 15 | CASSLWDRVNSPLHF
TRBJ1-2 | TRBV5-6 | 13 | CASSPDSGYGYTF
TRBJ2-5 | TRBV5-1 | 16 | CASSWGGAGIYETQYF
TRBJ1-5 | TRBV28 | 13 | CASRQGVYQPQHF
TRBJ2-5 | TRBV13 | 15 | CASSFGAGDRETQYF
TRBJ2-5 | TRBV11-2 | 13 | CASSFSGKETQYF
TRBJ1-5 | TRBV6-1 | 15 | CASTKDRAGNQPQHF
TRBJ1-1 | TRBV7-9 | 14 | CASSPRGASTEAFF
TRBJ2-7 | TRBV13 | 14 | CASSLVTGVDEQYF
TRBJ2-1 | TRBV5-5 | 16 | CASSFEVRGSYNEQFF
TRBJ2-7 | TRBV2 | 14 | CASSESGSTYEQYF
TRBJ2-7 | TRBV2 | 16 | CASSLGGNGLNYEQYF
TRBJ2-7 | TRBV14 | 13 | CASSPPDRGEQYF
TRBJ2-3 | TRBV7-9 | 17 | CASSTGLAGGFTDTQYF
TRBJ2-7 | TRBV2 | 13 | CASRETNSYEQYF
TRBJ1-3 | TRBV19 | 15 | CASSFGQGAGNTIYF
TRBJ1-5 | TRBV29-1 | 14 | CSVEGDGENQPQHF
TRBJ1-1 | TRBV19 | 13 | CASTQGEVTEAFF
TRBJ2-7 | TRBV27 | 15 | CASSGKSSLEDEQYF
TRBJ1-1 | TRBV28 | 16 | CASSLGVRGLNTEAFF
TRBJ1-2 | TRBV14 | 13 | CASSQVQDYGYTF
TRBJ2-1 | TRBV27 | 16 | CASSPNLAESYNEQFF
TRBJ1-5 | TRBV27 | 16 | CASRPTGGSGNQPQHF
TRBJ2-3 | TRBV27 | 13 | CASSLLNTDTQYF
TRBJ1-3 | TRBV9 | 14 | CASSDWSSGNTIYF
TRBJ2-5 | TRBV7-9 | 18 | CASSYDRRGLAGIETQYF
TRBJ1-1 | TRBV6-1 | 15 | CASRAYFPENTEAFF
TRBJ2-1 | TRBV28 | 11 | CATRGLNEQFF
TRBJ2-7 | TRBV4-1 | 15 | CASSHGPSRTYEQYF
TRBJ2-1 | TRBV4-1 | 15 | CASSLLAGVTGEQFF
TRBJ2-1 | TRBV7-9 | 14 | CASSPLARTNEQFF
TRBJ2-5 | TRBV6-5 | 16 | CASSSGSGRALETQYF
TRBJ1-4 | TRBV27 | 14 | CASSLSGGDEKLFF
- | TRBV7-9 | 13 | CASTVGGKREQYF
TRBJ2-1 | TRBV7-2 | 15 | CASSSSGRADNEQFF
TRBJ2-7 | TRBV27 | 14 | CASSLSGRASEQYF
TRBJ2-7 | TRBV6-6 | 15 | CASSPTPGRFYEQYF
TRBJ1-1 | TRBV7-9 | 13 | CASSRGTGPEAFF
TRBJ2-2 | TRBV21-1 | 17 | CASSKEAGQGGSGELFF
TRBJ2-7 | TRBV19 | 13 | CASRGLSSYEQYF
TRBJ1-2 | TRBV5-1 | 19 | CASSLEKHRNQYAAGGYTF
TRBJ1-5 | TRBV7-8 | 16 | CASSSNRIPHNQPQHF